This T cell receptor (beta chain) stems from a study of post-analysis software for immune sequencing data. Study at large: Patients had relapsing-remitting, secondary progressive or progressive-relapsing multiple sclerosis; some lacked subtype. Study results and caveats: Higher frequency in patients than in controls was seen for a handful of TRBV segments, with TRBV5-6, TRBV5-1 and TRBV20-1 among them.

The CDR3 runs to 16 residues. The V segment lost 3 bases and the J segment 10 bases; nucleotides outside the gene matches: 17. Germline V gives CDR1 SGHTA, CDR2 FQGNSA. The authors incorporated unique molecular identifiers into the TCR beta cDNA libraries. TCRdb reprocessed the PCR reads via MiXCR and lists one record per CDR3 protein. The data show hundreds of thousands of distinct CDR3 sequences, around 64% seen once. For this clonotype: Its antigen is not identified.

The TCR sequence derives from a girl aged 2-10 years with multiple sclerosis. V and J are TRBV7-2 and TRBJ1-1; 7 bases line up with TRBD1. The specimen was blood. The CDR3 spells CASSFRGGQGEVRAFF. CDR3 sequence (DNA): TGTGCCAGCAGCTTTCGGGGGGGGCAGGGGGAAGTTCGAGCTTTCTTT.